The entry below gives a single T cell receptor beta chain sequence along with its context. The target antigen is unknown. The data originate from a study of immune evolution from preneoplasia to lung adenocarcinoma. The study, taken as a whole, reports: Later-stage lesions appeared to have more T cells, more diversity, less clonality. Compared with EGFR-mutant or double wild-type lesions, KRAS-mutant nodules were more clonal.

This CDR3 is 14 amino acids long. CDR1 is SGHDN, CDR2 FVKESK, per germline. V lost 6 bases and J 0 bases, leaving 8 bases between the germline ends. Profiled with immunoSEQ multiplex PCR; TCRdb holds only in-frame clones, not every one. This repertoire shows about 6,300 clones, roughly three quarters found once; its top ten account for roughly 12%. After pathologic assessment, macro-dissection selected premalignant or tumor cells for extraction. The sample was FFPE minimally invasive lung adenocarcinoma tissue. The chain combines TRBV14 with TRBJ2-2; D unresolved. The clonotype comes from a person aged 65 to 85 with lung adenocarcinoma. This CDR3 reads CASRAETNTGELFF. In DNA, the CDR3 is TGTGCCAGCAGGGCGGAAACGAACACCGGGGAGCTGTTTTTT.